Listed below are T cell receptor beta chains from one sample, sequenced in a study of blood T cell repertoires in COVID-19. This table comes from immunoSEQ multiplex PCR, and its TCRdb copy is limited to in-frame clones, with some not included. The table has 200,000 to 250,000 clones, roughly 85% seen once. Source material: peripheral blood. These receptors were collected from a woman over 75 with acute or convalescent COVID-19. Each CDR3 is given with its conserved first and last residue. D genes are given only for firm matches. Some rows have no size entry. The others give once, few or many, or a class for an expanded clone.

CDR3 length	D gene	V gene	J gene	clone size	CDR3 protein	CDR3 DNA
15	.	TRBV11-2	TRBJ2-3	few	CASSPIWGSTDTQYF	TGTGCCAGCAGCCCCATTTGGGGCAGCACAGATACGCAGTATTTT
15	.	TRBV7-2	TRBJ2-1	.	CASSLVGGPTNEQFF	TGTGCCAGCAGCTTAGTCGGGGGGCCGACGAATGAGCAGTTCTTC
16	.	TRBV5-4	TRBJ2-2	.	CASSGSGTRNTGELFF	TGTGCCAGCAGCGGGTCCGGGACACGGAACACCGGGGAGCTGTTTTTT
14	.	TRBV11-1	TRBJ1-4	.	CASSWDSPNEKLFF	TGTGCCAGCAGCTGGGACTCGCCTAATGAAAAACTGTTTTTT
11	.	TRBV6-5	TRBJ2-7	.	CASSRSYEQYF	TGTGCCAGCAGTCGCTCCTACGAGCAGTACTTC
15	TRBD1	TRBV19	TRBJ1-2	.	CASSTPGQVYYGYTF	TGTGCCAGTAGTACACCGGGACAGGTCTACTATGGCTACACCTTC
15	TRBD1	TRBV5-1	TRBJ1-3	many	CASSVGQSSGNTIYF	TGCGCCAGCAGCGTGGGACAGAGCTCTGGAAACACCATATATTTT
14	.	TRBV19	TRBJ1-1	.	CASTFSRGEGEAFF	TGTGCCAGTACCTTTAGTCGGGGAGAAGGTGAAGCTTTCTTT
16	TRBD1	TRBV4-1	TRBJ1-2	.	CASSQVRGDSVYGYTF	TGCGCCAGCAGCCAAGTGAGAGGGGACAGTGTTTATGGCTACACCTTC
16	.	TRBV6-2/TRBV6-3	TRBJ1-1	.	CASSYSGKGAGTEAFF	TGTGCCAGCAGTTACTCGGGGAAGGGCGCGGGCACTGAAGCTTTCTTT
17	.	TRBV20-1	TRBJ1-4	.	CSARALRGLRANEKLFF	TGCAGTGCTCGTGCGTTAAGGGGGTTAAGGGCTAATGAAAAACTGTTTTTT
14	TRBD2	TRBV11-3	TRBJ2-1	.	CASSLDPAGGKQFF	TGTGCCAGCAGCTTAGATCCGGCGGGGGGTAAGCAGTTCTTC
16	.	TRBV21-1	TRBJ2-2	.	CASSKFQGAYTGELFF	TGTGCCAGCAGCAAATTTCAGGGGGCATACACCGGGGAGCTGTTTTTT
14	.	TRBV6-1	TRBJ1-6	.	CASSDTAGNSPLHF	TGTGCCAGCAGTGATACGGCAGGGAACTCACCCCTCCACTTT
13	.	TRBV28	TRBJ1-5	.	CASSFGSAQPQHF	TGTGCCAGCAGTTTCGGGTCAGCCCAGCCCCAGCATTTT
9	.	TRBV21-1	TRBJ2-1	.	CASSEEQFF	TGTGCCAGCAGCGAGGAGCAGTTCTTC
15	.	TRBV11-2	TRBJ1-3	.	CASSFAGIPGNTIYF	TGTGCCAGCAGCTTTGCAGGGATTCCTGGAAACACCATATATTTT
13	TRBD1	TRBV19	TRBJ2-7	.	CASSRGQVYEQYF	TGTGCCAGTAGCAGGGGGCAGGTCTACGAGCAGTACTTC
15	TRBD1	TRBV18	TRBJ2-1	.	CASSISGGSYNEQFF	TGTGCCAGCAGCATCTCAGGGGGCTCCTACAATGAGCAGTTCTTC
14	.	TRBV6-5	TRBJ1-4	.	CASREGEGNEKLFF	TGTGCCAGCAGAGAGGGGGAGGGAAACGAAAAACTGTTTTTT
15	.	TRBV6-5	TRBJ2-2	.	CASSYSAGNTGELFF	TGTGCCAGCAGTTACTCGGCAGGGAACACCGGGGAGCTGTTTTTT
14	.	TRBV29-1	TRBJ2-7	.	CSVTGGRGSYEQYF	TGCAGCGTTACTGGAGGGCGAGGGTCCTACGAGCAGTACTTC
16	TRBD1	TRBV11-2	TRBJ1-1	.	CASSLRGTGGITEAFF	TGTGCCAGCAGCTTACGGGGGACAGGGGGCATCACTGAAGCTTTCTTT
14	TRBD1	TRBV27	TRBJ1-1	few	CASSKGGPNTEAFF	TGTGCCAGCAGTAAAGGGGGCCCAAACACTGAAGCTTTCTTT
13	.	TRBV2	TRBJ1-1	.	CASSTRGYTEAFF	TGTGCCAGCAGCACCCGGGGGTACACTGAAGCTTTCTTT
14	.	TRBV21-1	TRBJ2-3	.	CASSRDRATDTQYF	TGTGCCAGCAGCAGAGACAGAGCCACAGATACGCAGTATTTT
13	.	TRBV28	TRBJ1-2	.	CASIAPSSYGYTF	TGTGCCAGCATAGCTCCCTCGAGTTATGGCTACACCTTC
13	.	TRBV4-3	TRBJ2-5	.	CASSQVGGETQYF	TGCGCCAGCAGCCAAGTAGGGGGAGAGACCCAGTACTTC
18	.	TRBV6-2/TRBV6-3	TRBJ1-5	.	CASSYTGGPDYSNQPQHF	TGTGCCAGCAGCTATACCGGGGGGCCGGATTATAGCAATCAGCCCCAGCATTTT
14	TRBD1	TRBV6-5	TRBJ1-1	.	CASSIDRGAGGAFF	TGTGCCAGCAGCATCGACAGGGGGGCCGGTGGAGCTTTCTTT
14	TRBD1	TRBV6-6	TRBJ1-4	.	CASSSGTGTEKLFF	TGTGCCAGCAGCTCCGGGACAGGGACGGAAAAACTGTTTTTT
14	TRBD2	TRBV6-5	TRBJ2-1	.	CASRLSSGDNEQFF	TGTGCCAGCAGGTTGAGCAGCGGGGACAATGAGCAGTTCTTC
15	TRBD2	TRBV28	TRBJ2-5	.	CASSPHRGGGETQYF	TGTGCCAGCAGTCCCCACCGCGGGGGTGGTGAGACCCAGTACTTC
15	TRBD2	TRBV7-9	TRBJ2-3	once	CASSSSGGSTDTQYF	TGTGCCAGCAGCTCTAGCGGGGGGAGCACAGATACGCAGTATTTT
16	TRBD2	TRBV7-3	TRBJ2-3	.	CASSPTGLAGLGAQYF	TGTGCCAGCAGCCCAACCGGACTAGCAGGTCTCGGCGCGCAGTATTTT
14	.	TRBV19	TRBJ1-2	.	CASSIDIVLDGYTF	TGTGCCAGTAGTATAGATATTGTCCTCGATGGCTACACCTTC
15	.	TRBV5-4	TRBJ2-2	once	CASSLRGVNTGELFF	TGTGCCAGCAGCTTGAGGGGTGTCAACACCGGGGAGCTGTTTTTT
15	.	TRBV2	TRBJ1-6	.	CASSVDRPYNSPLHF	TGTGCCAGCAGTGTCGACAGGCCCTATAATTCACCCCTCCACTTT
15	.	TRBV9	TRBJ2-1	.	CASSPSVPSGNEQFF	TGTGCCAGCAGCCCCTCAGTTCCCTCGGGCAATGAGCAGTTCTTC
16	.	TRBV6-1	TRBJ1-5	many	CASSEAAGRGNQPQHF	TGTGCCAGCAGTGAAGCGGCGGGCCGGGGCAATCAGCCCCAGCATTTT
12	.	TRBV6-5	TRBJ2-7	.	CASSYSAYEQYF	TGTGCCAGCAGTTATTCGGCCTACGAGCAGTACTTC
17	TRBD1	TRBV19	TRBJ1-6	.	CASKPRTGRVDNSPLHF	TGTGCCAGTAAACCCCGGACAGGGCGGGTCGATAATTCACCCCTCCACTTT
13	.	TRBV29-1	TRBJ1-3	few	CSAQQGAGNTIYF	TGCAGCGCCCAACAGGGCGCTGGAAACACCATATATTTT
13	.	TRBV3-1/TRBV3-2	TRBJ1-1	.	CASRDRGGTEAFF	TGTGCCAGCAGGGATAGGGGGGGAACTGAAGCTTTCTTT
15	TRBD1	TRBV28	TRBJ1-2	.	CASSKITGQGNGYTF	TGTGCCAGCAGTAAAATAACGGGACAGGGGAATGGCTACACCTTC
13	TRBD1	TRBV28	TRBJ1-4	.	CASSRGRDEKLFF	TGTGCCAGCAGTAGGGGGCGCGATGAAAAACTGTTTTTT
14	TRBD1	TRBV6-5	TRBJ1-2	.	CASSPTGRRYGYTF	TGTGCCAGCAGCCCGACAGGGCGACGCTATGGCTACACCTTC
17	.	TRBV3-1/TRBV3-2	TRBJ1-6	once	CASSHRSWGGADSPLHF	TGTGCCAGCAGCCACCGATCCTGGGGGGGGGCAGATTCACCCCTCCACTTT
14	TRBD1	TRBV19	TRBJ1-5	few	CASSGTAINQPQHF	TGTGCCAGTAGTGGGACAGCTATCAATCAGCCCCAGCATTTT
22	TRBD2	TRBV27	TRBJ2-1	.	CASSLRRGRRGAPLGSYNEQFF	TGTGCCAGCAGTTTACGGCGCGGACGGCGGGGGGCCCCCTTGGGCTCCTACAATGAGCAGTTCTTC
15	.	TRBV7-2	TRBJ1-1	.	CASSSSPGGDTEAFF	TGTGCCAGCAGCTCATCTCCGGGGGGCGACACTGAAGCTTTCTTT
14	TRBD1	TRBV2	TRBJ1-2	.	CASSTGGSGYGYTF	TGTGCCAGCAGCACAGGGGGCAGCGGCTATGGCTACACCTTC
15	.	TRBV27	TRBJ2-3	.	CASTPRGSHTDTQYF	TGTGCCAGCACCCCGAGGGGGAGTCACACAGATACGCAGTATTTT
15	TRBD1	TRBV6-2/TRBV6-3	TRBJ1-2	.	CASSYFGTVNYGYTF	TGTGCCAGCAGTTACTTTGGGACAGTGAACTATGGCTACACCTTC
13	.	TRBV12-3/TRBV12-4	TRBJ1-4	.	CAARRGFNEKLFF	TGTGCCGCCCGGAGAGGATTTAATGAAAAACTGTTTTTT
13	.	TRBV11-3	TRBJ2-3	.	CASSSGTQNTQYF	TGTGCCAGCAGCTCAGGGACACAAAATACGCAGTATTTT
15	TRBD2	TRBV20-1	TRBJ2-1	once	CSASGSGGPYGEQFF	TGCAGTGCTAGTGGTAGCGGGGGTCCCTACGGGGAGCAGTTCTTC
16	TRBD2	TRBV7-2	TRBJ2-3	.	CASSPTGRGGGDTQYF	TGTGCCAGCAGCCCGACGGGGCGGGGGGGTGGAGATACGCAGTATTTT
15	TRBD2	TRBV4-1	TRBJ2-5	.	CASSRLTSGQETQYF	TGCGCCAGCAGCCGGCTTACTAGCGGCCAAGAGACCCAGTACTTC